This TCR beta chain was captured by sequencing in a study of T cells in Graves' hyperthyroidism and ophthalmopathy. V shed 3 bases and J 3 bases; nucleotides not matched to a gene: 4. Germline CDR1 is KGHSH and CDR2 is LQKENI. CDR3 length: 15 amino acids. Amplified TCR beta CDR3 regions came from RNA transcripts. The HTBI primer set drove a first-round RT-PCR of the TCR CDR3. MiXCR, applied by TCRdb to the multiplex PCR reads, yields one record per CDR3 protein. The repertoire consists of a few hundred thousand distinct CDR3 sequences, with 15% to 19% occurring once and the leading ten covering around 7.8%. This clonotype was observed at least ten times.

The rearrangement uses TRBV18 and TRBJ1-1; 10 bases are shared with TRBD1. The sequence came from a woman aged 25-40 years with Graves' hyperthyroidism. The sample taken for sequencing was blood. CDR3 loop: CASSPDRGRDTEAFF. The CDR3 DNA sequence: TGTGCCAGCTCACCCGACAGGGGGCGAGACACTGAAGCTTTCTTT.